The rows below give T cell receptor beta chains drawn from one sample of a study of shared clonotypes between healthy human individuals. Clones were read by immunoSEQ multiplex PCR, and TCRdb kept only the in-frame ones, dropping some. This sample has roughly 450,000 clones, with more than 65% found just once. The sequenced sample was PBMCs. Receptor source: a woman aged 40 to 50 in good health. Some clones in this sample may be carry-over from other donors' samples. CDR3s include the opening cysteine and the closing phenylalanine or tryptophan. Each record gives: clone size, J gene, D gene, V gene, CDR3 DNA, CDR3 protein. D genes are given only for firm matches. Clone size is stated in some rows and not others, as once, few, many or a class when expanded.

>few|TRBJ1-1|.|TRBV12-5
TGTGCTAGTGGTTTGGAATCAGGGCTTGAAGCTTTCTTT
CASGLESGLEAFF
>many|TRBJ2-7|TRBD2|TRBV4-2
TGTGCCAGCAGCCAAAAATTCGGATGGTCAGTAGCGGGAGTAGTGGTAGAGCAGTACTTC
CASSQKFGWSVAGVVVEQYF
>.|TRBJ2-1|TRBD2|TRBV5-1
TGCGCCAGCAGCCTACAACAGGGACTAGCGGGGGTCAATGAGCAGTTCTTC
CASSLQQGLAGVNEQFF
>.|TRBJ1-1|TRBD1|TRBV13
TGTGCCAGCAGCCCCGCACAGGGGAGGACTGAAGCTTTCTTT
CASSPAQGRTEAFF
>many|TRBJ2-3|TRBD2|TRBV7-9
TGTGCCAGCAGCTTGGGTCTGGGACTAACGCTTACAGATACGCAGTATTTT
CASSLGLGLTLTDTQYF
>.|TRBJ2-5|TRBD2|TRBV7-2
TGTGCCAGCAGCTATACCCGGGGGGGGCTAGGAGAGACCCAGTACTTC
CASSYTRGGLGETQYF
>.|TRBJ2-2|TRBD1|TRBV19
TGTGCCAGTAGCCGGACAGGGACGAACACCGGGGAGCTGTTTTTT
CASSRTGTNTGELFF
>.|TRBJ2-5|TRBD2|TRBV5-4
TGTGCCAGCAGCATAGCGGGAGGGGTTCAAGAGACCCAGTACTTC
CASSIAGGVQETQYF
>.|TRBJ2-1|.|TRBV20-1
TGCAGTGCTAGAATTCATGAGCAGTTCTTC
CSARIHEQFF
>many|TRBJ2-7|.|TRBV6-5
TGTGCCAGCACCCCTCCTTCCGGGTCACTCTACGAGCAGTACTTC
CASTPPSGSLYEQYF
>once|TRBJ2-1|TRBD2|TRBV4-2
TGTGCCAGCAGCCAAGCTGGCGGGAGGGCGAATGAGCAGTTCTTC
CASSQAGGRANEQFF
>few|TRBJ2-7|TRBD2|TRBV10-3
TGTGCCATCAGTGAGACTAGCGGGAGGTACGAGCAGTACTTC
CAISETSGRYEQYF
>.|TRBJ1-5|TRBD1|TRBV5-5
TGTGCCAGCAGCTCCGGGACAGGGATCAATCAGCCCCAGCATTTT
CASSSGTGINQPQHF
>few|TRBJ2-7|TRBD1|TRBV28
TGTGCCAGCAGTTTCCCCGGGACAGGGTCCGAGCAGTACTTC
CASSFPGTGSEQYF
>.|TRBJ2-2|TRBD2|TRBV7-3
TGTGCCAGCAGCAAGCGAGCGGGAGATTCAGGCGGGGAGCTGTTTTTT
CASSKRAGDSGGELFF
>.|TRBJ1-1|.|TRBV11-3
TGTGCCAGCAGCCCGGGTCGGGGCTCGAACACTGAAGCTTTCTTT
CASSPGRGSNTEAFF
>.|TRBJ2-7|TRBD1|TRBV11-3
TGTGCCAGCAGCCCGGGACAGGGGGCGTTCGAGCAGTACTTC
CASSPGQGAFEQYF
>.|TRBJ2-7|.|TRBV28
TGTGCCAGCACCCTGGGACCCCCGATCTACGAGCAGTACTTC
CASTLGPPIYEQYF
>.|TRBJ1-2|.|TRBV19
TGTGCCAGTAGTATTGAGGGGTACTCTACCTATGGCTACACCTTC
CASSIEGYSTYGYTF
>.|TRBJ2-5|TRBD2|TRBV7-2
TGTGCCAGCAGCTCCGGACTAGCGGGGGAGCAGTACTTC
CASSSGLAGEQYF
>.|TRBJ2-2|.|TRBV21-1
TGTGCCAGCGGCCGGGATAAGGGCAACACCGGGGAGCTGTTTTTT
CASGRDKGNTGELFF
>few|TRBJ1-2|.|TRBV5-4
TGTGCCAGCAGCTTTGGGAATAGGATCTATGGCTACACCTTC
CASSFGNRIYGYTF
>.|TRBJ2-7|.|TRBV28
TGTGCCAGCAGTTTATCAGGCCCCTCGGTATTGGAGCAGTACTTC
CASSLSGPSVLEQYF
>.|TRBJ2-7|.|TRBV4-1
TGCGCCAGCAGCCAACGCGGGGGCCACTACGAGCAGTACTTC
CASSQRGGHYEQYF
>.|TRBJ1-4|.|TRBV9
TGTGCCAGCAGCGTAGTTGAAAATGAAAAACTGTTTTTT
CASSVVENEKLFF
>few|TRBJ2-2|TRBD2|TRBV5-4
TGTGCCAGCAGTCTAGGACTAGCTGAGAACACCGGGGAGCTGTTTTTT
CASSLGLAENTGELFF
>.|TRBJ1-2|TRBD1|TRBV19
TGTGCCAGTAGTACCTTCCGGACAGGGGGCGGCTATGGCTACACCTTC
CASSTFRTGGGYGYTF
>.|TRBJ2-1|.|TRBV10-3
TGTGCCATCAGCCAATCCTACAATGAGCAGTTCTTC
CAISQSYNEQFF
>.|TRBJ1-3|.|TRBV9
TGTGCCAGCAGCGTAGCAGCGGGGGAAGGAAACACCATATATTTT
CASSVAAGEGNTIYF
>.|TRBJ2-5|.|TRBV2
TGTGCCAGCAGGGGGGGCCTAATCGAGGCCCAGTACTTC
CASRGGLIEAQYF
>few|TRBJ2-7|.|TRBV28
TGTGCCAGCAGCCAACCCGGAGGGGGATCCTACGAGCAGTACTTC
CASSQPGGGSYEQYF
>.|TRBJ2-5|TRBD2|TRBV14
TGTGCCAGCAGCCACATTAGCGGGAGAGAGACCCAGTACTTC
CASSHISGRETQYF
>once|TRBJ1-2|TRBD1|TRBV5-1
TGCGCCAGCAGCTTGGGACAGGGGGCTCTGGGCTACACCTTC
CASSLGQGALGYTF
>.|TRBJ2-5|.|TRBV28
TGTGCCAGCAGTTTAAACAGGGGAGGCTTCCAAGAGACCCAGTACTTC
CASSLNRGGFQETQYF
>.|TRBJ2-7|.|TRBV18
TGTGCCAGCTCACCACTTCGTTACAACGAGCAGTACTTC
CASSPLRYNEQYF
>once|TRBJ2-5|.|TRBV25-1
TGTGCCAGCAGCGCGACAGCGGCATGGGAGACCCAGTACTTC
CASSATAAWETQYF
>few|TRBJ1-1|.|TRBV5-4
TGTGCCAGCAGCCCCATGCGAGGGGACACTGAAGCTTTCTTT
CASSPMRGDTEAFF
>once|TRBJ2-2|.|TRBV6-5
TGTGCCAGCACCAGGGGTAGTAGGACCGGGGAGCTGTTTTTT
CASTRGSRTGELFF
>.|TRBJ2-6|.|TRBV7-9
TGTGCCAGCAGCTTAGATTCTGGGGCCAACGTCCTGACTTTC
CASSLDSGANVLTF
>.|TRBJ2-5|TRBD1|TRBV10-3
TGTGCCATCAGCAGGACAGGGGAGGCGAAAGAGACCCAGTACTTC
CAISRTGEAKETQYF
>.|TRBJ2-1|TRBD2|TRBV12-5
TGTGCTAGTGCCCATGGGAGGGCGGGCTCCGCCAGCCACAATGAGCAGTTCTTC
CASAHGRAGSASHNEQFF